This TCR beta chain comes out of a study of PD-L1 blockade in urothelial cancer. Study context: Patients commenced atezolizumab in 2014, and it was given at 1,200 mg intravenously every 3 weeks. Blood was analyzed 3 weeks (second dose) and 6 weeks after treatment start. T cells were recovered from blood samples at a median of roughly 130,000.

Time point indicated: peripheral blood 6 weeks after treatment start. Germline lookup yields CDR1 GTSNPN and CDR2 SVGIG (reference sequence). The CDR3 has 14 amino acids. V shed 5 bases and J shed 0 bases, with 10 bases lying between them. The authors spiked synthetic TCR analog templates into each PCR. The repertoire was sequenced with immunoSEQ multiplex PCR; TCRdb's copy has only in-frame clones and lacks some. The table lists around 46,000 clones, around 80% of them singletons. This sample comprised PBMCs, obtained around atezolizumab (anti-PD-L1) treatment. This receptor was obtained from a man between 60 and 75 years old with urothelial cancer. The chain joins TRBV30 to TRBJ2-2, with D possibly TRBD2 on 6 matching bases. The CDR3 sequence: CAWGEAPNTGELFF. In DNA, the CDR3 is TGTGCCTGGGGGGAGGCCCCGAACACCGGGGAGCTGTTTTTT.